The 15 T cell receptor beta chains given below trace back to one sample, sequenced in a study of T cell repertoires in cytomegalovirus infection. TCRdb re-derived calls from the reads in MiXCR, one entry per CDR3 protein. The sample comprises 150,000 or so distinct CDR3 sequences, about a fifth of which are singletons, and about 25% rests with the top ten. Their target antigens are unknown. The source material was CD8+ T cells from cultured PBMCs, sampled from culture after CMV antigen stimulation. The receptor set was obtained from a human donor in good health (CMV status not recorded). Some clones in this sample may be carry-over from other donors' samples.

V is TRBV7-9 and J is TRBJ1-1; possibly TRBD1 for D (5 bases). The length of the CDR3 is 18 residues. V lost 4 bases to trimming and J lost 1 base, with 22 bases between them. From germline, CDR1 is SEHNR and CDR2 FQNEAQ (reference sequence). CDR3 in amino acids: CASSSQIGAKNRNTEAFF. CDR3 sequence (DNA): TGTGCCAGCAGCTCTCAAATCGGGGCCAAAAACCGGAACACTGAAGCTTTCTTT.

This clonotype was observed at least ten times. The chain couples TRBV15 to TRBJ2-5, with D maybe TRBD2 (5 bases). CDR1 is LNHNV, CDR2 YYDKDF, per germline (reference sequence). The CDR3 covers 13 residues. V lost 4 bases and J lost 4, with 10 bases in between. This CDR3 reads CATSNIAGETQYF. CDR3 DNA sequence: TGTGCCACCAGCAATATCGCGGGAGAGACCCAGTACTTC.

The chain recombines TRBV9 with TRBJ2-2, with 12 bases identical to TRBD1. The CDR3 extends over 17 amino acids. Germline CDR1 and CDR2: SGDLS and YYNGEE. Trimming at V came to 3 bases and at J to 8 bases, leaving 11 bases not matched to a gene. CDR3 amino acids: CASSAPGQGAQVGELFF. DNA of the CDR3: TGTGCCAGCAGCGCTCCGGGACAGGGGGCGCAGGTAGGGGAGCTGTTTTTT.

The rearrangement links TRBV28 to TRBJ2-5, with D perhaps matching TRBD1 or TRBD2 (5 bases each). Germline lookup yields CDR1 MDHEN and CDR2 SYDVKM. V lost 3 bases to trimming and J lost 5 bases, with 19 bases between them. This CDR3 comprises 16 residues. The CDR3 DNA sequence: TGTGCCAGCAGTTTTCTTTCGGGACCCGTAGGTGAGACCCAGTACTTC. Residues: CASSFLSGPVGETQYF.

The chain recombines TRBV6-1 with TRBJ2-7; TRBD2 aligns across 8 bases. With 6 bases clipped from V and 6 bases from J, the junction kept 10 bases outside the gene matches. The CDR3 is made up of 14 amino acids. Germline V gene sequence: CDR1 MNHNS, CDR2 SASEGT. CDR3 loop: CASSPGGGLVEQYF. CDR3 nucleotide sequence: TGTGCCAGCAGCCCCGGGGGGGGTCTGGTCGAGCAGTACTTC.

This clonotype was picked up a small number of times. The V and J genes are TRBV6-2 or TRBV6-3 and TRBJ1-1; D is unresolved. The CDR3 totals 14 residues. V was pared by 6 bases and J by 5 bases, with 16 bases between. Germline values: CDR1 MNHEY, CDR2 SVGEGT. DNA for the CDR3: TGTGCCAGCAGCCTCGTCAGATCGAGGACTGAAGCTTTCTTT. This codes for CASSLVRSRTEAFF.

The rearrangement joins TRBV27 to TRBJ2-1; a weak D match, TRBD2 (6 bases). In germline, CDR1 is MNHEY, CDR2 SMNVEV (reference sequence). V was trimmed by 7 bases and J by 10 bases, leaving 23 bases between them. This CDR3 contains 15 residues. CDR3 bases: TGTGCCAGCATCATCGGACCGGGACTCGACGGAGAGCAGTTCTTC. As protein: CASIIGPGLDGEQFF.

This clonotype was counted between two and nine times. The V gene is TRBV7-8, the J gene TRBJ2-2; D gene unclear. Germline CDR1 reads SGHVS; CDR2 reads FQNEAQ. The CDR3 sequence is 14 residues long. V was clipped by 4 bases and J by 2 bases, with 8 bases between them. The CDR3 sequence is CASSSPRNTGELFF. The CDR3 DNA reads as TGTGCCAGCAGCTCTCCTAGAAACACCGGGGAGCTGTTTTTT.

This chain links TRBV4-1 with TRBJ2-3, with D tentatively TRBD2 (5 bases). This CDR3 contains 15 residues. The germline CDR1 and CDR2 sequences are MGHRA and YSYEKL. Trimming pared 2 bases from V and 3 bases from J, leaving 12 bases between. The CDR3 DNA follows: TGCGCCAGCAGCCAATTAGTAGCGATTACAGATACGCAGTATTTT. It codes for CASSQLVAITDTQYF.

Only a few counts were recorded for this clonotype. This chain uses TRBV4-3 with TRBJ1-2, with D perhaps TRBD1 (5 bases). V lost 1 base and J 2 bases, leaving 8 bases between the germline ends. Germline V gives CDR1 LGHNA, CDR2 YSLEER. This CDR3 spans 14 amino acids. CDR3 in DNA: TGCGCCAGCAGCCAAGTCGACAGCAACTATGGCTACACCTTC. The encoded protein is CASSQVDSNYGYTF.

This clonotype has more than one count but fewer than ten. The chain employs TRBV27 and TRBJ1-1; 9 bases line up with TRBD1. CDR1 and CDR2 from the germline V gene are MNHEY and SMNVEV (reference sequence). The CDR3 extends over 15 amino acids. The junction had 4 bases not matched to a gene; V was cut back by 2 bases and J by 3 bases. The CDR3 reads CASSLIRDRDTEAFF. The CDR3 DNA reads TGTGCCAGCAGTTTAATCCGGGACAGGGACACTGAAGCTTTCTTT.

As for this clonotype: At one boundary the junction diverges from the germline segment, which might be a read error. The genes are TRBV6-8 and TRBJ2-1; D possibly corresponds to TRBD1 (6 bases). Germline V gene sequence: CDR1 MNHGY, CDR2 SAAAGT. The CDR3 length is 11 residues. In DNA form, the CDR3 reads TGTGCCAGCAGCGGGACATCAAAAAGGGTATTC. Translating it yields CASSGTSKRVF.

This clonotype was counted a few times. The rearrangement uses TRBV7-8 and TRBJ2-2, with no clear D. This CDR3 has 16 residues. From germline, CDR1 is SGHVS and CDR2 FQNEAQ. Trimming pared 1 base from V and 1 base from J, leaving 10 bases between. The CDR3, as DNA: TGTGCCAGCAGCTTAGGACTTGCTGAGAACACCGGGGAGCTGTTTTTT. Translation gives CASSLGLAENTGELFF.

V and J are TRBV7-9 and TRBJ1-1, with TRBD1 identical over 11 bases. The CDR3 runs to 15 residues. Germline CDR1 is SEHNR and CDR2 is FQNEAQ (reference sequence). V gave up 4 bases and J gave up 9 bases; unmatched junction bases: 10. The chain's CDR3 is CASSYGQGALVKAFF. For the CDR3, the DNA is TGTGCCAGCAGCTACGGACAGGGGGCGCTTGTTAAAGCTTTCTTT.

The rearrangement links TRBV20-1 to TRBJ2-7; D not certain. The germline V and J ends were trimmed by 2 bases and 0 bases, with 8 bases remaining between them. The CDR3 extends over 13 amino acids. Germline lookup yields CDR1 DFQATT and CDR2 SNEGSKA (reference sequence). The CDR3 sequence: CSARSADSYEQYF. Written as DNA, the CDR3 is TGCAGTGCTAGATCGGCAGACTCCTACGAGCAGTACTTC.